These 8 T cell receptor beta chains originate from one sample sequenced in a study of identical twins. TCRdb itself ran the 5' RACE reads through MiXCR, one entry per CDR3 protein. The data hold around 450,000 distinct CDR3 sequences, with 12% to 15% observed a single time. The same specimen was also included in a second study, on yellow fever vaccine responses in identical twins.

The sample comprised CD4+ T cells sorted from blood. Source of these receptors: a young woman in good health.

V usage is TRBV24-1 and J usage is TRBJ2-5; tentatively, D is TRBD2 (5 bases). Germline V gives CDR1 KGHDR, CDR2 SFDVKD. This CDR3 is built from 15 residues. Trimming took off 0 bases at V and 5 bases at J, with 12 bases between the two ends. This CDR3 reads CATSDLPGNGETQYF. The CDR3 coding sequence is TGTGCCACCAGTGATTTGCCGGGGAACGGGGAGACCCAGTACTTC.

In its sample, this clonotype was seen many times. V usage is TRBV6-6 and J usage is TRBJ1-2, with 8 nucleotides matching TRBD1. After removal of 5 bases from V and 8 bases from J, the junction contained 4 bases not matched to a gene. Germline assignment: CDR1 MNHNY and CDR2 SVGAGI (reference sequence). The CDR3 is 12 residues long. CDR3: CASSPGGGGYTF. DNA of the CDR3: TGTGCCAGCAGTCCAGGGGGCGGGGGCTACACCTTC.

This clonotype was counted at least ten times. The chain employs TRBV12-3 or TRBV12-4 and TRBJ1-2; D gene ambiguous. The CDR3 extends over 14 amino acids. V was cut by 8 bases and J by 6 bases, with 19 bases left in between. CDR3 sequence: CASGLPGRGNGYTF. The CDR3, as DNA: TGTGCCAGCGGACTCCCTGGGAGAGGGAATGGCTACACCTTC.

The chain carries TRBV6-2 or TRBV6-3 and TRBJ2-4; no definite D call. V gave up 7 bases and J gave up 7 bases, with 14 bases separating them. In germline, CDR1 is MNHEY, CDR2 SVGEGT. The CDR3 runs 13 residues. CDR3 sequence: CASNSVSKNIQYF. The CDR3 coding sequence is TGTGCCAGCAATTCGGTTTCGAAGAACATTCAGTACTTC.

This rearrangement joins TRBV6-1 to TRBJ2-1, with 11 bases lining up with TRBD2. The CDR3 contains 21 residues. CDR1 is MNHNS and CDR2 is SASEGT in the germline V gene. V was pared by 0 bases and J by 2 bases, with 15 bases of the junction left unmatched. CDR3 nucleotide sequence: TGTGCCAGCAGTGAAGCGTTCGGACTAGCGGGTGGGCTGAGAACCTACAATGAGCAGTTCTTC. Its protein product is CASSEAFGLAGGLRTYNEQFF.

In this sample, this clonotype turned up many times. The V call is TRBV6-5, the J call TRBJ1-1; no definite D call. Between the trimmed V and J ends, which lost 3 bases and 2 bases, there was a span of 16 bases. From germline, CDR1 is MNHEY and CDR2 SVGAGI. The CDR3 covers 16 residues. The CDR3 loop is CASSYQKQPSNTEAFF. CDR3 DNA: TGTGCCAGCAGTTATCAGAAACAGCCGAGTAACACTGAAGCTTTCTTT.

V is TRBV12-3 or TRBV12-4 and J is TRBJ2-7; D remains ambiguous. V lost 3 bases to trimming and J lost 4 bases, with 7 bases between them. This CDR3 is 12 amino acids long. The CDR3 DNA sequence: TGTGCCAGCAGTTTCATCGGTTACGAGCAGTACTTC. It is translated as CASSFIGYEQYF.

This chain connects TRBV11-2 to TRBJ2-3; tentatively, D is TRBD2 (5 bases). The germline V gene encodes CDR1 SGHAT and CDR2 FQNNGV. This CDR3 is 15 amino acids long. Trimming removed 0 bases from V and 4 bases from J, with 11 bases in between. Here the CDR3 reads CASSLDGFGADTQYF. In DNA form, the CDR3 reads TGTGCCAGCAGCTTAGATGGGTTCGGGGCAGATACGCAGTATTTT.